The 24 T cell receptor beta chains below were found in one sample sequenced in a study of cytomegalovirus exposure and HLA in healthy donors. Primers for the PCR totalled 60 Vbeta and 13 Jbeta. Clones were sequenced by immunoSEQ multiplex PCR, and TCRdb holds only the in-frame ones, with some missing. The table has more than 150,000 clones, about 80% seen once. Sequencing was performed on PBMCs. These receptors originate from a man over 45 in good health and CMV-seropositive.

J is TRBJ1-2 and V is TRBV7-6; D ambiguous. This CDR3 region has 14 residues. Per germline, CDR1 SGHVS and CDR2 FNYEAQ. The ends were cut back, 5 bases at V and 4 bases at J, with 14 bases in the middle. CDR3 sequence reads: CASSLDGLFYGYTF. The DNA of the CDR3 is TGTGCCAGCAGCCTCGACGGGTTGTTCTATGGCTACACCTTC.

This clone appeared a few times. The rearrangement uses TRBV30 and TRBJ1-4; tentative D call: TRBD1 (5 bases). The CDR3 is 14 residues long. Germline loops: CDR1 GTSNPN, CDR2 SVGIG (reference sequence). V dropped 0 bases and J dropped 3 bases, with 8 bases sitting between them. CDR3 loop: CAWSVGLANEKLFF. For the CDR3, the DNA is TGTGCCTGGAGTGTGGGGCTGGCTAATGAAAAACTGTTTTTT.

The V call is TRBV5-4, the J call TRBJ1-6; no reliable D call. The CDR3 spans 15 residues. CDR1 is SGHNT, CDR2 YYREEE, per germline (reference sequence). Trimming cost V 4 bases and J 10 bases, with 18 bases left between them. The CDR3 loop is CASSPSGEGRSPLHF. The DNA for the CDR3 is TGTGCCAGCAGCCCCTCTGGGGAGGGTCGGTCACCCCTCCACTTT.

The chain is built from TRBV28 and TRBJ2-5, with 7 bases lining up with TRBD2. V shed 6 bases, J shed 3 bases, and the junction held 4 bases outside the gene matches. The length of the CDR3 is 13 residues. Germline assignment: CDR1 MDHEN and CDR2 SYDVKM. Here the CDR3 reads CASRPGGEETQYF. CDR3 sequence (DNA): TGTGCCAGCAGGCCGGGAGGTGAAGAGACCCAGTACTTC.

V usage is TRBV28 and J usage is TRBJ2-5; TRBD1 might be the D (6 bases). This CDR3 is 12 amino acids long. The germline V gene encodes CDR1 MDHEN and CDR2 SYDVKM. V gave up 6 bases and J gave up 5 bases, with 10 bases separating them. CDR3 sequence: CASRQGIETQYF. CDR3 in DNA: TGTGCCAGCAGACAGGGAATTGAGACCCAGTACTTC.

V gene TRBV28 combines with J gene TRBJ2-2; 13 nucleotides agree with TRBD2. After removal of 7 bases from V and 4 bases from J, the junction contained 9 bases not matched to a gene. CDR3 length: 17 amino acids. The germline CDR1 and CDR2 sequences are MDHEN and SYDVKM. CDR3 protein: CASITSGGASGTGELFF. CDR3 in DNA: TGTGCCAGCATCACTAGCGGGGGGGCCTCGGGCACCGGGGAGCTGTTTTTT.

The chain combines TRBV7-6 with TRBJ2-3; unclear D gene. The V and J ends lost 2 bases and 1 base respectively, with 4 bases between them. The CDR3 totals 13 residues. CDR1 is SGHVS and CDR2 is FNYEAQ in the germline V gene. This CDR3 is CASSLLGTDTQYF. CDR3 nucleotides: TGTGCCAGCAGCTTACTCGGCACAGATACGCAGTATTTT.

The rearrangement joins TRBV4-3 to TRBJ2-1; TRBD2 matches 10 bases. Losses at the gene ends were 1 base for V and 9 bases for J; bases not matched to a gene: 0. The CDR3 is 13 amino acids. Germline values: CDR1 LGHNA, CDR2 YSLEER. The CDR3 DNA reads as TGCGCCAGCAGCCAAGCTAGCGGGGGTGAGCAGTTCTTC. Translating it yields CASSQASGGEQFF.

CDR3 coding DNA: TGTGCCAGCGACAGGGGAGAGACCCAGTACTTC. Translating gives CASDRGETQYF. The chain employs TRBV25-1 and TRBJ2-5, with TRBD1 identical over 8 bases. Per the germline V gene, CDR1 is MGHDK and CDR2 is SYGVNS. Trimming at V came to 8 bases and at J to 4 bases, leaving 0 bases not matched to a gene. CDR3 length: 11 residues.

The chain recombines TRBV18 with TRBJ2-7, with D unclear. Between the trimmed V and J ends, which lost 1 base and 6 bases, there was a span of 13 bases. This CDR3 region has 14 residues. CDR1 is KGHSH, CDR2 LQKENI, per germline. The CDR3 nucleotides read TGTGCCAGCTCACCACAGGAGAGGCCACTCGAGCAGTACGTC. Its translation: CASSPQERPLEQYV.

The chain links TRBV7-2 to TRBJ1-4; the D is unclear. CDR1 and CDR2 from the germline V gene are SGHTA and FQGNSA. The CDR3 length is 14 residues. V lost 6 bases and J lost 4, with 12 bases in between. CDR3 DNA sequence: TGTGCCAGCAGGGGGAGGGCGAGTAATGAAAAACTGTTTTTT. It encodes CASRGRASNEKLFF.

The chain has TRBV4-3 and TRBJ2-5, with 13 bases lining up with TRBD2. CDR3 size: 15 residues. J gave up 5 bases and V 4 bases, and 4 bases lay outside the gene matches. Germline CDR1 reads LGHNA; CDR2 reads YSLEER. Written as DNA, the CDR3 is TGCGCCAGCAGCCCGTGGACTAGCGGGGGCGAGACCCAGTACTTC. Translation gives CASSPWTSGGETQYF.

The CDR3 sequence is CASSLDMWTGRLYSNQPQHF. CDR3 nucleotides: TGTGCCAGCAGTCTCGACATGTGGACAGGGAGACTCTATAGCAATCAGCCCCAGCATTTT. The chain joins TRBV28 to TRBJ1-5, with 8 bases aligning to TRBD1. Per the germline V gene, CDR1 is MDHEN and CDR2 is SYDVKM. The CDR3 length is 20 residues. V lost 5 bases and J lost 0; bases outside the gene matches: 18.

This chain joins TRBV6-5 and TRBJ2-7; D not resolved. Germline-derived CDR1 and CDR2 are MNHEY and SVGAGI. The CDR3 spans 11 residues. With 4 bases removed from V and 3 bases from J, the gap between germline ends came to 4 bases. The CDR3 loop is CASSSLYEQYF. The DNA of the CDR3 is TGTGCCAGCAGTTCCCTCTACGAGCAGTACTTC.

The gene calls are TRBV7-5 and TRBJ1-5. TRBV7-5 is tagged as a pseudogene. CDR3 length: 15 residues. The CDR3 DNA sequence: TGTGTCAGAAGCTTAGTCGGGGTTTGGGGTCAGCCCCAGCATTTT. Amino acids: CVRSLVGVWGQPQHF.

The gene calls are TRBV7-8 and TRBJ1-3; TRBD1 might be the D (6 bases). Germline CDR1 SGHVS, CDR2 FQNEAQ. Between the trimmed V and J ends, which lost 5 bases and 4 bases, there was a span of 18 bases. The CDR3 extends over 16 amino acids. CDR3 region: CASSGADGGPGNTIYF. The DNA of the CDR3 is TGTGCCAGCAGCGGGGCCGACGGGGGGCCAGGAAACACCATATATTTT.

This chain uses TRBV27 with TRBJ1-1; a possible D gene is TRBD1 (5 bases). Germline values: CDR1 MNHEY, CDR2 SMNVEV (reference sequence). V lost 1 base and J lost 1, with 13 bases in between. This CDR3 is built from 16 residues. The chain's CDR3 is CASSLWGSPPNTEAFF. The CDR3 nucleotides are TGTGCCAGCAGTTTATGGGGCAGCCCGCCGAACACTGAAGCTTTCTTT.

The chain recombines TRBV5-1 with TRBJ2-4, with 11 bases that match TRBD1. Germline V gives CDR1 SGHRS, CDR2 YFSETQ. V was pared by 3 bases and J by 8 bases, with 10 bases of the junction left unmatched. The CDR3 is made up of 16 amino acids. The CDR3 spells CASSSNPRDRGDIQYF. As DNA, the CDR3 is TGCGCCAGCAGCTCGAATCCCCGGGACAGGGGGGACATTCAGTACTTC.

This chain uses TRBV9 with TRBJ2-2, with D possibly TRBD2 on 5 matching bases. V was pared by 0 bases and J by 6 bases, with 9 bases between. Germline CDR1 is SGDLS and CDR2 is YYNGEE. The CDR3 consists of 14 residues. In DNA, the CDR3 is TGTGCCAGCAGCGTAGCCGGGGTCCCCGGGGAGCTGTTTTTT. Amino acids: CASSVAGVPGELFF.

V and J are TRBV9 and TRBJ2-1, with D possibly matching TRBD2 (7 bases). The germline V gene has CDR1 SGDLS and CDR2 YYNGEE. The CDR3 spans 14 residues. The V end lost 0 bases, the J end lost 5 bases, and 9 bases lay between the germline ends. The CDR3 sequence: CASSVVGGDNEQFF. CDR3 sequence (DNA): TGTGCCAGCAGCGTAGTAGGGGGGGACAATGAGCAGTTCTTC.

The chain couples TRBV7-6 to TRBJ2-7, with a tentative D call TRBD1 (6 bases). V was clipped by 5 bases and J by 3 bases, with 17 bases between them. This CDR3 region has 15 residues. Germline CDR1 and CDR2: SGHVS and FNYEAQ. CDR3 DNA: TGTGCCAGCAGCAGGCGACAGGAACAAATCTACGAGCAGTACGTC. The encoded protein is CASSRRQEQIYEQYV.

DNA of the CDR3: TGCAGCGTGAACCGGGACAGGGAGGTCTATGGCTACACCTTC. Protein: CSVNRDREVYGYTF. This rearrangement joins TRBV29-1 to TRBJ1-2, with TRBD1 matching 9 bases. The CDR3 extends over 14 amino acids. V was clipped by 6 bases and J by 4 bases; unmatched bases: 9. Germline V lookup: CDR1 SQVTM, CDR2 ANQGSEA.

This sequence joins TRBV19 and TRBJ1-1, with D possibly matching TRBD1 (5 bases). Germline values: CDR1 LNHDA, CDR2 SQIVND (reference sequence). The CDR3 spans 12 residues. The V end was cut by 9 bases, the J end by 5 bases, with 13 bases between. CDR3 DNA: TGTGCCAGCAAGTACGGGGGAACTGAAGCTTTCTTT. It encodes CASKYGGTEAFF. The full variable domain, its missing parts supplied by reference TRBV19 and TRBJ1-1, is DGGITQSPKYLFRKEGQNVTLSCEQNLNHDAMYWYRQDPGQGLRLIYYSQIVNDFQKGDIAEGYSVSREKKESFPLTVTSAQKNPTAFYLCASKYGGTEAFFGQGTRLTVV.

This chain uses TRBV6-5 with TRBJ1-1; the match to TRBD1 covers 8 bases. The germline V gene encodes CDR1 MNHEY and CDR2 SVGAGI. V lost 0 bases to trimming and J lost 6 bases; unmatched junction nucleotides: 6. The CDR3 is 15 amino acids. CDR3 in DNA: TGTGCCAGCAGTTACTCAAACAGGGGGTACGCTGAAGCTTTCTTT. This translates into CASSYSNRGYAEAFF.